The clone carrying this TCR beta chain was seen only a few times. These data come from a study of T cell responses to AZD1222 COVID-19 vaccine. Libraries were prepared by immunoSEQ multiplex PCR; TCRdb keeps only in-frame clonotypes and omits some of them. The repertoire includes around 110,000 clones, around 90% of them detected once, and approximately 9.6% sits in the top ten. V gave up 8 bases and J gave up 7 bases, with 15 bases separating them. There are 12 residues in the CDR3. In germline, CDR1 is MNHEY, CDR2 SVGAGI. The TCR originated in an adult in good health. Material: peripheral blood, obtained on day 0 of AZD1222 vaccination. The rearrangement uses TRBV6-5 and TRBJ2-7; TRBD2 is a possible D gene (5 bases). CDR3 sequence reads: CASRARVREQYF. CDR3 coding DNA: TGTGCCAGCCGGGCGAGGGTGCGAGAGCAGTACTTC.